This TCR beta chain was retrieved from a study of circulating and synovial CD4+ cells in juvenile arthritis. Method: immunoSEQ multiplex PCR; TCRdb's copy keeps in-frame clones and lacks some. Of about 33,000 clones listed, roughly 96% are singletons. The CDR3 extends over 13 amino acids. After removal of 1 base from V and 9 bases from J, the junction contained 6 bases not matched to a gene. Germline V gene sequence: CDR1 LGHNA, CDR2 YSLEER. Overall study findings and caveats: Bulk blood CD4 repertoires were more diverse than these. Traditional Vbeta family usage analysis missed the pathogenic-like versus bulk difference. Bulk blood CD4 samples held at least an order of magnitude more or fewer genomes than CPL.

Turning to this clone: The antigen is unknown.

This sequence originates from a human donor with juvenile idiopathic arthritis. The sequencing sample was made of CD4+ T cells from blood. V is TRBV4-3 and J is TRBJ2-7; 7 bases are shared with TRBD2. The CDR3 spells CASSQARRERQYF. DNA for the CDR3: TGCGCCAGCAGCCAAGCGCGGCGGGAGAGGCAGTACTTC.